The next 2 T cell receptor beta chains were all read from a single sample in a study of cytomegalovirus exposure and HLA in healthy donors. The study ran its PCR with 60 Vbeta and 13 Jbeta primers. Only in-frame clones appear in the TCRdb table, and some are missing; sequencing was by immunoSEQ multiplex PCR. The sample lists under 200,000 clones, 65% to 80% occurring once. Sequencing was performed on PBMCs. These receptors all come from a man between 40 and 49 years old in good health and CMV-seronegative.

The rearrangement links TRBV2 to TRBJ2-7; 7 bases match TRBD2. Germline assignment: CDR1 SNHLY and CDR2 FYNNEI. Germline trimming cut 4 bases from V and 4 bases from J; bases unmatched to any gene: 7. The CDR3 sequence is 14 residues long. The CDR3 loop is CASSVTGGGYEQYF. CDR3 sequence (DNA): TGTGCCAGCAGTGTCACTGGGGGGGGTTACGAGCAGTACTTC.

CDR3 sequence: CAWTFLYTGELFF. The CDR3, as DNA: TGTGCCTGGACCTTTCTCTACACCGGGGAGCTGTTTTTT. The chain carries TRBV30 and TRBJ2-2; no clear D. Trimming removed 4 bases from V and 3 bases from J, with 9 bases in between. The CDR3 extends over 13 amino acids. The germline V gene has CDR1 GTSNPN and CDR2 SVGIG (reference sequence).